Listed below are T cell receptor beta chains from one sample, sequenced in a study of T cell changes during pregnancy in multiple sclerosis. Assay used: immunoSEQ multiplex PCR; TCRdb lists only in-frame clones, some missing. The data hold about 31,000 clones, with around 90% observed a single time. This specimen was CD8+ T cells from peripheral blood mononuclear cells, taken before pregnancy. The receptors derive from a female donor with multiple sclerosis, enrolled in a pregnancy study. The CDR3 runs from the conserved cysteine through the conserved F or W. D genes are given only for firm matches. Where a row states a size, it is once, few, many or the class of an expanded clone; other rows omit it.

V	D	J	size	CDR3	DNA
TRBV27	.	TRBJ2-5	once	CASSFTYPGQETQYF	TGTGCCAGCAGTTTTACGTACCCAGGGCAAGAGACCCAGTACTTC
TRBV19	TRBD1	TRBJ2-2	.	CASSTWGTGVPGELFF	TGTGCCAGTAGTACTTGGGGGACAGGGGTACCCGGGGAGCTGTTTTTT
TRBV4-3	.	TRBJ2-3	.	CASSQEQGPDTQYF	TGCGCCAGCAGCCAAGAACAGGGCCCAGATACGCAGTATTTT
TRBV30	.	TRBJ2-3	once	CAWGRVYGDTDTQYF	TGTGCCTGGGGGCGGGTTTACGGCGACACAGATACGCAGTATTTT
TRBV5-1	.	TRBJ1-1	.	CASSLWTDDPLEVFF	TGCGCCAGCAGCTTGTGGACAGACGATCCCCTGGAAGTTTTCTTT
TRBV21-1	.	TRBJ2-6	.	CASRKRQGKPPGANVLTF	TGTGCCAGCAGAAAAAGACAGGGGAAGCCCCCTGGGGCCAACGTCCTGACTTTC
TRBV19	.	TRBJ1-1	.	CASTQGTWVDTEAFF	TGTGCCAGTACGCAGGGAACGTGGGTGGACACTGAAGCTTTCTTT
TRBV27	.	TRBJ1-6	.	CASRAAMNNSPLHF	TGTGCCAGCAGGGCGGCCATGAATAATTCACCCCTCCACTTT
TRBV9	TRBD1	TRBJ1-5	.	CASSEGQGFRQPQHF	TGTGCCAGCAGCGAAGGACAGGGATTTCGTCAGCCCCAGCATTTT
TRBV7-3	.	TRBJ2-1	few	CASSFSGGHFEQFF	TGTGCCAGCAGCTTCTCGGGGGGCCACTTTGAGCAGTTCTTC
TRBV5-1	.	TRBJ2-5	.	CASSPRGGGETQYF	TGCGCCAGCAGCCCCCGCGGAGGCGGGGAGACCCAGTACTTC
TRBV10-3	TRBD1	TRBJ2-2	.	CAIRPGQGPAMSAGELFF	TGTGCCATCAGACCCGGACAGGGCCCTGCGATGTCGGCCGGGGAGCTGTTTTTT